This T cell receptor (beta chain) was observed in a study of cytomegalovirus exposure and HLA in healthy donors. Study-wide findings and caveats: In an earlier analysis, about 87% or about 30%: the productive usage of most TCR beta V segments. When analyzed later, a missense DCLRE1C variant was found to be linked to TCR beta V- and J-gene trimming.

The study ran its PCR with 60 Vbeta and 13 Jbeta primers. The assay was immunoSEQ multiplex PCR, and TCRdb's table has in-frame clones only and misses some. The profile shows around 130,000 clones, roughly 88% of them singletons. Germline CDR1 SGHVS, CDR2 FQNEAQ. The CDR3 consists of 15 residues. Losses at the gene ends were 3 bases for V and 6 bases for J; bases not matched to a gene: 9. Concerning this clone: Its specificity is not known.

Sequencing was done on a sample of PBMCs. The chain employs TRBV7-8 and TRBJ2-7; 9 bases align to TRBD2. The source of this sequence is a woman aged 35 to 49 in good health and CMV-seronegative. In nucleotides, the CDR3 is TGTGCCAGCAGCTTTTTTAGCGGGAGAAACTCCGAGCAGTACTTC. Protein product: CASSFFSGRNSEQYF.